This T cell receptor (beta chain) is from a study of control samples from healthy donors and cancer patients. V was pared by 2 bases and J by 1 base, with 5 bases between. The CDR3 length is 13 residues. In germline, CDR1 is KGHSH, CDR2 LQKENI. Some clones are missing from TCRdb's copy, which holds only in-frame ones; the method was immunoSEQ multiplex PCR. Found here are more than 25,000 clones, roughly 94% of them singletons; the top ten hold approximately 6.6%. This TCR was recovered from a man between 60 and 75 years old in good health. Sequencing was carried out using blood. The V and J genes are TRBV18 and TRBJ1-2; the D is unclear. The CDR3 protein is CASSPGNNYGYTF. CDR3 DNA sequence: TGTGCCAGCTCACCAGGCAATAACTATGGCTACACCTTC.